A single sample gave rise to the 15 T cell receptor beta chains below, sequenced in a study of metastatic and nonmetastatic thyroid tumors. With MiXCR, TCRdb called clones anew from the PCR reads. In the table there are about 22,000 clones, more than 20% of which are singletons. Ahead of thyroid surgery, no patient had received treatment of any kind. The source material was blood. These TCRs come from a male donor with papillary thyroid cancer or a benign thyroid nodule (not recorded which). Some clones in this sample may be carry-over from other donors' samples.

This clone was detected many times. The chain employs TRBV20-1 and TRBJ2-5; 10 positions agree with TRBD1. Trimming at V came to 6 bases and at J to 2 bases, leaving 9 bases not matched to a gene. Germline lookup yields CDR1 DFQATT and CDR2 SNEGSKA (reference sequence). This CDR3 region has 15 residues. The DNA for the CDR3 is TGCAGTGCCGCCCCGGGACAGGGGATTCAAGAGACCCAGTACTTC. It codes for CSAAPGQGIQETQYF.

This clone was observed many times. The chain combines TRBV6-4 with TRBJ2-3, with 10 bases identical to TRBD2. This CDR3 spans 17 amino acids. J was trimmed by 0 bases and V by 6 bases; bases with no gene match: 9. Germline assignment: CDR1 MRHNA and CDR2 SNTAGT. CDR3 sequence (DNA): TGTGCCAGCAGAACCCCCACTAGCGGGATTAGCACAGATACGCAGTATTTT. It encodes CASRTPTSGISTDTQYF.

With regard to this clone: With a much larger clone just one base away, this may be a read error. Other nucleotide sequences in the sample specify the same CDR3. The chain employs TRBV2 and TRBJ2-1; tentatively, D is TRBD2 (5 bases). Trimming left V 9 bases short and J 8 bases short, with 20 bases between. The length of the CDR3 is 14 residues. From germline, CDR1 is SNHLY and CDR2 FYNNEI. CDR3 coding DNA: TGTGCCAGTCTAGCTGCCATCGGACGCGATGAGCAGTTCTTC. Protein: CASLAAIGRDEQFF.

Ten or more counts support this clone. The chain employs TRBV7-9 and TRBJ2-1; D assignment may be TRBD1 or TRBD2 (6 bases each). Trimming took off 1 base at V and 9 bases at J, with 13 bases between the two ends. The CDR3 contains 14 residues. Germline V gene data show CDR1 as SEHNR and CDR2 as FQNEAQ (reference sequence). CDR3 protein: CASSLVGGPSEQFF. In DNA form, the CDR3 reads TGTGCCAGCAGCTTAGTTGGGGGGCCTTCTGAGCAGTTCTTC. The variable domain in full, with the rest retrieved from reference TRBV7-9 and TRBJ2-1, is DTGVSQNPRHKITKRGQNVTFRCDPISEHNRLYWYRQTLGQGPEFLTYFQNEAQLEKSRLLSDRFSAERPKGSFSTLEIQRTEQGDSAMYLCASSLVGGPSEQFFGPGTRLTVL.

This clone was counted many times. The CDR3: CSTRQRTGNTIYF. The CDR3 DNA is TGCAGCACCAGACAAAGAACTGGAAACACCATATATTTT. The chain joins TRBV29-1 to TRBJ1-3; D remains ambiguous. The CDR3 loop spans 13 amino acids. The germline V and J ends were trimmed by 8 bases and 2 bases, with 13 bases remaining between them. CDR1 and CDR2 (germline): SQVTM, ANQGSEA.

This clone has a handful of counts. This may arise from a read error, as a much more abundant clone is one base away. The rearrangement joins TRBV28 to TRBJ2-5, with 7 bases that match TRBD2. The J segment lost 0 bases and the V segment lost 11 bases, leaving 9 bases of the junction unmatched. The CDR3 runs 14 residues. Germline V gene lookup returns CDR1 MDHEN and CDR2 SYDVKM. The CDR3 protein is CAGTGGLNQETQYF. In nucleotides, the CDR3 is TGTGCCGGCACGGGGGGATTAAACCAAGAGACCCAGTACTTC. Supplemented by reference TRBV28 and TRBJ2-5, the full variable domain reads DVKVTQSSRYLVKRTGEKVFLECVQDMDHENMFWYRQDPGLGLRLIYFSYDVKMKEKGDIPEGYSVSREKKERFSLILESASTNQTSMYLCAGTGGLNQETQYFGPGTRLLVL.

The chain uses TRBV4-3 and TRBJ2-7; perhaps TRBD1 as D (6 bases). Germline V gives CDR1 LGHNA, CDR2 YSLEER. With 0 bases removed from V and 3 bases from J, the gap between germline ends came to 6 bases. This CDR3 comprises 13 residues. CDR3 sequence reads: CASSQEQGYEQYF. The CDR3 DNA follows: TGCGCCAGCAGCCAAGAACAGGGCTACGAGCAGTACTTC.

This clone was recorded a few times. V usage is TRBV28 and J usage is TRBJ1-1, with D perhaps matching TRBD1 (5 bases). Germline loops: CDR1 MDHEN, CDR2 SYDVKM. V shed 6 bases and J shed 5 bases, with 16 bases lying between them. The CDR3 is made up of 14 amino acids. Written as DNA, the CDR3 is TGTGCCAGCAGCTGGGGGTCGGGGGAGACTGAAGCTTTCTTT. Translation gives CASSWGSGETEAFF.

The chain has TRBV7-2 and TRBJ1-1, with a weak D call TRBD1 (5 bases). V lost 4 bases and J 4 bases, leaving 16 bases between the germline ends. CDR3 size: 15 residues. CDR1 is SGHTA and CDR2 is FQGNSA in the germline V gene. CDR3 nucleotide sequence: TGTGCCAGCAGCTCAAAGGCAGGGTTAAGCACTGAAGCTTTCTTT. This translates into CASSSKAGLSTEAFF.

This clone has at least ten counts. The chain carries TRBV20-1 and TRBJ2-1; 8 bases are a match to TRBD1. Germline loops: CDR1 DFQATT, CDR2 SNEGSKA (reference sequence). The CDR3 length is 13 residues. After removal of 1 base from V and 6 bases from J, the junction contained 2 bases not matched to a gene. CDR3 DNA sequence: TGCAGTGCTAGAGCAGGACAGGGCAATGAGCAGTTCTTC. Protein sequence: CSARAGQGNEQFF.

This clone was found many times. The chain recombines TRBV7-9 with TRBJ2-1; a weak D match, TRBD1 (5 bases). The CDR3 length is 14 residues. Germline-derived CDR1 and CDR2 are SEHNR and FQNEAQ (reference sequence). V gave up 3 bases and J gave up 9 bases, with 15 bases separating them. The CDR3 DNA is TGTGCCAGCAGCTTTGATGGGGCCGACAGTGAGCAGTTCTTC. Its protein is CASSFDGADSEQFF.

As to this clone: At one boundary the junction diverges from the germline segment, which might be a read error. The same CDR3 is also encoded by other DNA sequences in this sample. V usage is TRBV4-1 and J usage is TRBJ1-2, with D unclear. The CDR3 sequence is 14 residues long. Germline CDR1 is MGHRA and CDR2 is YSYEKL. Written as DNA, the CDR3 is TGTGCCAGCAGCCAAGAAAGGGCTAACTATGGCTACACCTTC. Translation gives CASSQERANYGYTF.

This clone has a handful of counts. The V gene is TRBV6-5, the J gene TRBJ2-7; D not resolved. The CDR3 is made up of 11 amino acids. V was trimmed by 2 bases and J by 7 bases, leaving 6 bases between them. The germline V gene has CDR1 MNHEY and CDR2 SVGAGI. CDR3 amino acids: CASSYSGEQYF. The CDR3 DNA is TGTGCCAGCAGTTACAGTGGGGAGCAGTACTTC.

The V gene is TRBV20-1, the J gene TRBJ1-5, with 9 bases that match TRBD1. Germline CDR1 reads DFQATT; CDR2 reads SNEGSKA (reference sequence). V shed 4 bases, J shed 8 bases, and the junction held 12 bases outside the gene matches. The CDR3 spans 15 residues. CDR3 in amino acids: CSAISQGAEVEPQHF. The DNA for the CDR3 is TGCAGTGCTATTTCACAGGGGGCTGAAGTAGAGCCCCAGCATTTT.

This clone was seen more than once but under ten times. J is TRBJ1-5 and V is TRBV30; the D gene is possibly TRBD1 (5 bases). The CDR3 has 16 residues. CDR1 and CDR2 (germline): GTSNPN, SVGIG (reference sequence). V was trimmed by 3 bases and J by 0 bases, leaving 15 bases between them. CDR3: CAWSEPGPNSNQPQHF. CDR3 in DNA: TGTGCCTGGAGCGAACCGGGACCTAATAGCAATCAGCCCCAGCATTTT.